These 5 T cell receptor beta chains share one sample of origin, sequenced in a study of shared clonotypes between healthy human individuals. The method was immunoSEQ multiplex PCR; TCRdb's version includes in-frame clones alone and lacks a portion of them. The profile shows about 1 million clones, around 76% of them singletons. Specimen: memory CD4+ T cells sorted from blood. This sample's subset: CD45RA-negative fraction. These receptors originate from a man aged 18 to 29 in good health.

The V gene is TRBV7-8, the J gene TRBJ1-2, with D perhaps matching TRBD1 (6 bases). The CDR3 extends over 16 amino acids. V was pared by 5 bases and J by 4 bases, with 20 bases between. Per the germline V gene, CDR1 is SGHVS and CDR2 is FQNEAQ. In DNA form, the CDR3 reads TGTGCCAGCAGCCCAACGGGACAAGGGACCCTCTATGGCTACACCTTC. Its translation is CASSPTGQGTLYGYTF.

This clone showed up just a few times. The V and J genes are TRBV11-2 and TRBJ2-3; 8 bases align to TRBD2. Per germline, CDR1 SGHAT and CDR2 FQNNGV. With 1 base clipped from V and 2 bases from J, the junction kept 8 bases outside the gene matches. This CDR3 is built from 17 residues. CDR3 in DNA: TGTGCCAGCAGCTTAGGTCCCAGCGGGGGAGTCACAGATACGCAGTATTTT. The encoded protein is CASSLGPSGGVTDTQYF. The entire variable domain, with the rest obtained from reference TRBV11-2 and TRBJ2-3, is as follows: EAGVAQSPRYKIIEKRQSVAFWCNPISGHATLYWYQQILGQGPKLLIQFQNNGVVDDSQLPKDRFSAERLKGVDSTLKIQPAKLEDSAVYLCASSLGPSGGVTDTQYFGPGTRLTVL.

At least ten counts were recorded for this clone. The rearrangement uses TRBV27 and TRBJ1-5; TRBD1 matches 7 bases. After removal of 6 bases from V and 3 bases from J, the junction contained 8 bases not matched to a gene. The CDR3 loop spans 15 amino acids. Germline CDR1 and CDR2: MNHEY and SMNVEV (reference sequence). This CDR3 reads CASSLQGRHNQPQHF. In DNA form, the CDR3 reads TGTGCCAGCAGCTTACAGGGGAGGCACAATCAGCCCCAGCATTTT.

The chain has TRBV5-6 and TRBJ2-3; TRBD1 matches at 10 bases. J lost 2 bases, V lost 3 bases, and 9 bases had no gene match. Germline V CDR1 and CDR2: SGHDT, YYEEEE. The CDR3 extends over 17 amino acids. The CDR3 sequence: CASSWRTGTGDTDTQYF. The CDR3 bases are TGTGCCAGCAGCTGGCGTACCGGGACAGGGGACACAGATACGCAGTATTTT.

CDR3 sequence reads: CASRKGQGAGELFF. The CDR3 DNA reads TGTGCCAGCAGGAAGGGACAGGGGGCCGGGGAGCTGTTTTTT. The genes are TRBV6-6 and TRBJ2-2; TRBD1 aligns across 11 bases. V lost 6 bases and J lost 6; bases outside the gene matches: 3. Per the germline V gene, CDR1 is MNHNY and CDR2 is SVGAGI (reference sequence). The CDR3 is 14 amino acids.